Shown below are 23 T cell receptor beta chains from a single sample sequenced in a study of control samples from healthy donors and cancer patients. Produced via immunoSEQ multiplex PCR; TCRdb's table is partial and in-frame only. This sample carries some 58,000 clones, around 87% of them seen once, and the ten largest clones take roughly 13%. The sequenced material came from PBMCs. All receptors come from a woman aged 60 to 75 with lung cancer.

This chain uses TRBV19 with TRBJ2-1; D might be TRBD2 (5 bases). Trimming cost V 5 bases and J 5 bases, with 22 bases left between them. This CDR3 has 17 amino acids. Germline assignment: CDR1 LNHDA and CDR2 SQIVND (reference sequence). Here the CDR3 reads CASSSRGSTMSNNEQFF. The CDR3 coding sequence is TGTGCCAGTAGTTCCCGGGGTAGCACCATGTCCAACAATGAGCAGTTCTTC.

The chain is built from TRBV29-1 and TRBJ2-7; D call uncertain. Trimming cost V 6 bases and J 0 bases, with 9 bases left between them. This CDR3 is built from 12 residues. Germline V lookup: CDR1 SQVTM, CDR2 ANQGSEA. CDR3 in amino acids: CSVAGPSYEQYF. CDR3 sequence (DNA): TGCAGCGTCGCCGGACCCTCCTACGAGCAGTACTTC.

The chain combines TRBV7-9 with TRBJ2-1, with a weak D call TRBD2 (5 bases). In germline, CDR1 is SEHNR, CDR2 FQNEAQ (reference sequence). V lost 3 bases and J 4 bases, leaving 10 bases between the germline ends. CDR3 length: 14 amino acids. The CDR3 DNA sequence: TGTGCCAGCAGCTTGAGCGGCCCTTACAATGAGCAGTTCTTC. Its protein is CASSLSGPYNEQFF.

V is TRBV14 and J is TRBJ2-1; D is perhaps TRBD2 (5 bases). CDR3 length: 14 amino acids. V lost 3 bases and J lost 4, with 10 bases in between. CDR1 SGHDN and CDR2 FVKESK come from the germline V gene. The CDR3 sequence is CASSHQLEYNEQFF. CDR3 bases: TGTGCCAGCAGCCACCAACTAGAATACAATGAGCAGTTCTTC.

The rearrangement links TRBV19 to TRBJ2-3; D unclear. Germline CDR1 is LNHDA and CDR2 is SQIVND (reference sequence). V was cut by 5 bases and J by 1 base, with 10 bases left in between. The CDR3 runs to 14 residues. The DNA for the CDR3 is TGTGCCAGTAGTCCCCGATCCGGCACAGATACGCAGTATTTT. It is translated as CASSPRSGTDTQYF.

This clone has a single count. Mismatch with germline at one junction end may stem from a read error. The chain combines TRBV29-1 with TRBJ1-1; D gene uncertain. The germline V gene has CDR1 SQVTM and CDR2 ANQGSEA. This CDR3 has 12 residues. The CDR3 reads CSVGRWNAEAFF. The CDR3 DNA sequence: TGCAGCGTGGGGAGGTGGAACGCTGAAGCTTTCTTT.

The chain couples TRBV7-6 to TRBJ1-3, with D hard to call. The CDR3 covers 16 residues. CDR1 and CDR2 from the germline V gene are SGHVS and FNYEAQ. V was pared by 4 bases and J by 0 bases, with 13 bases between. CDR3 sequence reads: CASSYGGLLSGNTIYF. The CDR3 DNA reads TGTGCCAGCAGCTACGGCGGACTCCTCTCTGGAAACACCATATATTTT.

The rearrangement joins TRBV4-2 to TRBJ2-7; D is tentatively TRBD1 or TRBD2 (6 bases each). The V end was cut by 0 bases, the J end by 4 bases, with 16 bases between. CDR3 length: 16 residues. Germline loops: CDR1 LGHNA, CDR2 YNFKEQ. The CDR3 protein is CASSQDLAGDLYEQYF. CDR3 DNA sequence: TGTGCCAGCAGCCAAGATCTAGCAGGGGACTTATACGAGCAGTACTTC.

The genes are TRBV3-1 (or the pseudogene TRBV3-2) and TRBJ2-1, with 10 bases aligning to TRBD2. The germline V gene has CDR1 LGHDT and CDR2 YNNKEL (reference sequence). Losses at the gene ends were 0 bases for V and 11 bases for J; bases not matched to a gene: 4. This CDR3 has 14 residues. CDR3 sequence: CASSQDLAGVQQFF. CDR3 coding DNA: TGTGCCAGCAGCCAAGATCTAGCGGGAGTTCAGCAGTTCTTC.

V usage is TRBV30 and J usage is TRBJ2-7; 10 bases line up with TRBD2. Germline V gene sequence: CDR1 GTSNPN, CDR2 SVGIG (reference sequence). V lost 3 bases, J lost 4 bases, and 6 bases stayed unmatched. This CDR3 has 14 amino acids. In DNA form, the CDR3 reads TGTGCCTGGAGACCTAGCGGGAGAGGGTACGAGCAGTACTTC. It encodes CAWRPSGRGYEQYF.

The chain recombines TRBV2 with TRBJ1-2, with D hard to call. There are 15 residues in the CDR3. Germline V lookup: CDR1 SNHLY, CDR2 FYNNEI. V lost 7 bases to trimming and J lost 1 base, with 16 bases between them. The CDR3 reads CASTEGSGNNYGYTF. The CDR3, as DNA: TGTGCCAGCACCGAAGGGTCGGGGAATAACTATGGCTACACCTTC.

This clone occurred once. The chain uses TRBV6-2 or TRBV6-3 and TRBJ2-3, with 7 bases identical to TRBD2. Per the germline V gene, CDR1 is MNHEY and CDR2 is SVGEGT. The CDR3 consists of 15 residues. Losses at the gene ends were 5 bases for V and 4 bases for J; bases not matched to a gene: 9. The CDR3 reads CASSASRGNADTQYF. CDR3 coding DNA: TGTGCCAGCAGTGCCTCGCGGGGGAACGCAGATACGCAGTATTTT.

In DNA, the CDR3 is TGTGCCTGGAGTCGAAGTCAGGGCTATGGCTACACCTTC. Its protein is CAWSRSQGYGYTF. V gene TRBV30 combines with J gene TRBJ1-2, with TRBD1 as a possible D gene (5 bases). Trimming left V 2 bases short and J 4 bases short, with 11 bases between. Germline V gene sequence: CDR1 GTSNPN, CDR2 SVGIG (reference sequence). This CDR3 is built from 13 residues.

This clone occurred once. V is TRBV4-1 and J is TRBJ2-1; a weak D match, TRBD1 (6 bases). Trimming removed 2 bases from V and 0 bases from J, with 11 bases in between. Germline V gene data show CDR1 as MGHRA and CDR2 as YSYEKL. The CDR3 spans 16 residues. The CDR3 spells CASSQQGYRSYNEQFF. In DNA, the CDR3 is TGCGCCAGCAGCCAACAGGGGTATCGCTCCTACAATGAGCAGTTCTTC.

The chain recombines TRBV19 with TRBJ1-2; TRBD1 might be the D (6 bases). Germline V gene sequence: CDR1 LNHDA, CDR2 SQIVND (reference sequence). The CDR3 totals 14 residues. Deletions cut 9 bases from V and 4 bases from J, with 18 bases between. CDR3 in DNA: TGTGCCAGCGCTGGGGGCAGGGAAGTCTATGGCTACACCTTC. It is translated as CASAGGREVYGYTF.

This clone was detected once. The V call is TRBV4-2, the J call TRBJ2-7, with D possibly TRBD2 on 6 matching bases. This CDR3 is built from 16 residues. Germline lookup yields CDR1 LGHNA and CDR2 YNFKEQ. Trimming took 0 bases from V and 5 from J, leaving 17 bases between them. For the CDR3, the DNA is TGTGCCAGCAGCCAAGATTTTTCCGCCAGGGAGGACGAGCAGTACTTC. Translated: CASSQDFSAREDEQYF.

This clone was found once. V usage is TRBV2 and J usage is TRBJ2-7; 11 bases are shared with TRBD2. V was pared by 5 bases and J by 3 bases, with 3 bases of the junction left unmatched. Germline CDR1 and CDR2: SNHLY and FYNNEI. The CDR3 spans 14 residues. This CDR3 reads CASSLLAGDYEQYF. The CDR3 DNA follows: TGTGCCAGCAGTTTACTAGCGGGGGACTACGAGCAGTACTTC.

The chain combines TRBV29-1 with TRBJ2-1; 10 positions match TRBD1. Looked up from germline, CDR1 is SQVTM and CDR2 is ANQGSEA. This CDR3 spans 17 amino acids. The J segment lost 0 bases and the V segment lost 7 bases, leaving 12 bases of the junction unmatched. The CDR3 loop reads CSAWGQGSQSSYNEQFF. As DNA, the CDR3 is TGCAGCGCCTGGGGACAGGGGTCTCAGAGCTCCTACAATGAGCAGTTCTTC.

The rearrangement uses TRBV3-1 (or the pseudogene TRBV3-2) and TRBJ2-1; the match to TRBD1 covers 8 bases. Trimming at V came to 2 bases and at J to 6 bases, leaving 9 bases not matched to a gene. Germline assignment: CDR1 LGHDT and CDR2 YNNKEL (reference sequence). The CDR3 contains 16 residues. In DNA form, the CDR3 reads TGTGCCAGCAGCCAACGGACAGGGCGGTTTCCCAATGAGCAGTTCTTC. It specifies CASSQRTGRFPNEQFF.

The table lists this clone with a count of one. CDR3 nucleotide sequence: TGTGCCAGCAGTCGACTAGCGGGGGACTCCTACAATGAGCAGTTCTTC. This gives the protein CASSRLAGDSYNEQFF. The chain joins TRBV27 to TRBJ2-1, with 12 bases lining up with TRBD2. With 5 bases clipped from V and 0 bases from J, the junction kept 2 bases outside the gene matches. Germline V gene data show CDR1 as MNHEY and CDR2 as SMNVEV (reference sequence). The CDR3 has 16 amino acids.

The chain couples TRBV11-2 to TRBJ2-2; weak D call: TRBD1 (6 bases). V was trimmed by 7 bases and J by 4 bases, leaving 10 bases between them. Germline V gene lookup returns CDR1 SGHAT and CDR2 FQNNGV. The CDR3 is made up of 13 amino acids. The CDR3 DNA follows: TGTGCCAGCATACAGGGTGGCACCGGGGAGCTGTTTTTT. This translates into CASIQGGTGELFF.

The chain recombines TRBV15 with TRBJ2-1; 8 bases map to TRBD2. Trimming removed 2 bases from V and 7 bases from J; junction bases left unmatched: 7. The CDR3 sequence is 15 residues long. CDR1 LNHNV and CDR2 YYDKDF come from the germline V gene (reference sequence). The CDR3 protein is CATSRWGGGRNEQFF. In nucleotides, the CDR3 is TGTGCCACCAGCAGATGGGGCGGGGGGCGGAATGAGCAGTTCTTC.

V is TRBV2 and J is TRBJ2-7; TRBD1 matches at 11 bases. The CDR3 has 14 amino acids. Germline V gives CDR1 SNHLY, CDR2 FYNNEI. V shed 6 bases and J 2 bases; nucleotides not matched to a gene: 3. Here the CDR3 reads CASRGQGGPYEQYF. CDR3 nucleotide sequence: TGTGCCAGCAGGGGACAGGGGGGTCCCTACGAGCAGTACTTC. Complete variable domain (other parts from reference TRBV2 and TRBJ2-7): EPEVTQTPSHQVTQMGQEVILRCVPISNHLYFYWYRQILGQKVEFLVSFYNNEISEKSEIFDDQFSVERPDGSNFTLKIRSTKLEDSAMYFCASRGQGGPYEQYFGPGTRLTVT.